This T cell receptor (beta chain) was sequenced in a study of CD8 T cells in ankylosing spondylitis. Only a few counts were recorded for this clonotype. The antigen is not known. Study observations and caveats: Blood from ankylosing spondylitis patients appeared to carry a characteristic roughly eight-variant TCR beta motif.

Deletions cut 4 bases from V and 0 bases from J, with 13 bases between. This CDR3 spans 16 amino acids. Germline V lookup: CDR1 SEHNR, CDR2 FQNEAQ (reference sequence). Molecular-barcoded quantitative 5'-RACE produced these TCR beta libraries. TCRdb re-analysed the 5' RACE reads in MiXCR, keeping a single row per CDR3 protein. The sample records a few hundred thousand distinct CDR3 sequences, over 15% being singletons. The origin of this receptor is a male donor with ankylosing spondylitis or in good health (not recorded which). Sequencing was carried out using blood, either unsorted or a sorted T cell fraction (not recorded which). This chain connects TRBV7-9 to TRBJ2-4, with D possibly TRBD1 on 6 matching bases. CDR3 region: CASSSRDTLAKNIQYF. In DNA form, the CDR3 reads TGTGCCAGCAGCTCCCGGGACACCCTAGCCAAAAACATTCAGTACTTC.